This TCR beta chain was identified in a study of CD8+ T cells in alopecia areata. Study observations and caveats: Administration of tofacitinib significantly diminished scalp clonality and expanded CD8+ clones within the top 100.

A remark on this clone: Its antigen is still unknown.

Sample treatment: oral pan-JAK inhibitor, 5-10 mg twice daily. Following RNA extraction, reverse transcription yielded cDNA that acted as the sequencing template. Sequencing used immunoSEQ multiplex PCR; TCRdb keeps in-frame clones, though not all of them. The table includes around 270,000 clones, about three fifths detected once. The source material was CD4+ T cells sorted from blood, sampled at week 24, from a patient treated with tofacitinib. The receptor was isolated from a human donor with alopecia areata.

This CDR3 reads CASSQGQELSGNTIYF. DNA for the CDR3: TGCGCCAGCAGCCAAGGACAGGAACTTTCTGGAAACACCATATATTTT. The V gene is TRBV4-1, the J gene TRBJ1-3; maybe TRBD1 (6 bases). The CDR3 has 16 residues. The ends were cut back, 1 base at V and 1 base at J, with 11 bases in the middle. Germline V gene lookup returns CDR1 MGHRA and CDR2 YSYEKL.